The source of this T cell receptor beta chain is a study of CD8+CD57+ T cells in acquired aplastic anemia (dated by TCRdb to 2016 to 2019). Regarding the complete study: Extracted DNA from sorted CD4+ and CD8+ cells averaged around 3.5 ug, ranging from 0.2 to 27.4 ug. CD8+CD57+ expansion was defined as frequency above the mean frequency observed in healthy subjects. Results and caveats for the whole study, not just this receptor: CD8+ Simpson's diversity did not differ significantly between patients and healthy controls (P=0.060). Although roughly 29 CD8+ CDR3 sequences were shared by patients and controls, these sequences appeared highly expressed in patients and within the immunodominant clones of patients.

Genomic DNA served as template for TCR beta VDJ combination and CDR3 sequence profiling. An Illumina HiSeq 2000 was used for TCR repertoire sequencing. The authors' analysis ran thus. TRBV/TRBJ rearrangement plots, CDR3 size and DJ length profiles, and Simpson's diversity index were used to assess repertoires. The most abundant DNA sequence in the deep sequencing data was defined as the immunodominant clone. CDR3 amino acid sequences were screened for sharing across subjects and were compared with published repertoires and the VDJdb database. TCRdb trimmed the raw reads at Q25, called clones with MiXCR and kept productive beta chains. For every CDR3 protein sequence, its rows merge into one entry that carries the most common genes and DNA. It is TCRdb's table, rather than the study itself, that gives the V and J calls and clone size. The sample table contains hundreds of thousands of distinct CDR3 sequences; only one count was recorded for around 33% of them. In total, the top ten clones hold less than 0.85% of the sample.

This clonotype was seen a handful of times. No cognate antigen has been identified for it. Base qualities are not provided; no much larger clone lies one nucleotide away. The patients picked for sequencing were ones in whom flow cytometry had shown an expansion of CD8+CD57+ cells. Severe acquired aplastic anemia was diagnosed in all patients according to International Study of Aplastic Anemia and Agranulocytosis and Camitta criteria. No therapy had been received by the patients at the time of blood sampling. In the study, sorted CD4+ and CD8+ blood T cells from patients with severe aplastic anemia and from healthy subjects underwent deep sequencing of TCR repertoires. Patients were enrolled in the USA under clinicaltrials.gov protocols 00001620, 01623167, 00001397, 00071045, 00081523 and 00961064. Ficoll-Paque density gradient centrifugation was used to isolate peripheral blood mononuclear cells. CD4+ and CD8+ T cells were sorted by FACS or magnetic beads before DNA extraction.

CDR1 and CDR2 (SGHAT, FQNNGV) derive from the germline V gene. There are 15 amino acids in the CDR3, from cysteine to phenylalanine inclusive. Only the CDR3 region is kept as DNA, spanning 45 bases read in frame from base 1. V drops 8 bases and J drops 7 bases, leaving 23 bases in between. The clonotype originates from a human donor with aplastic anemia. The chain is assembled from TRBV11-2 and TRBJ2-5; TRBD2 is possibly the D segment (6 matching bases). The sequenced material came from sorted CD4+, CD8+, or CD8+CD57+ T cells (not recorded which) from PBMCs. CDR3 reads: CASGYSEGIRVTQYF. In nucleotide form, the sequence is TGTGCCAGCGGATACTCGGAGGGTATTAGGGTGACCCAGTACTTC.